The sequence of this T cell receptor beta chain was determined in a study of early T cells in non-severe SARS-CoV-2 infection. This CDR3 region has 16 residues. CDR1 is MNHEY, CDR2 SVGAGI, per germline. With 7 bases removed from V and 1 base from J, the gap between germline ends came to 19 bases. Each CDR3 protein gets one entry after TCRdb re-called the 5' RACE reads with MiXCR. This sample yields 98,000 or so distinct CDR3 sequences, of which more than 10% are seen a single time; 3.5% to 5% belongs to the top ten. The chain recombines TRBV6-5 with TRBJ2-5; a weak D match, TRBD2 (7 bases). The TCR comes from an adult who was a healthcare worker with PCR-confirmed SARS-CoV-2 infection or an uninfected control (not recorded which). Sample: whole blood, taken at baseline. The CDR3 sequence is CASTFAGAGVQETQYF. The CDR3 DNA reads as TGTGCCAGCACTTTCGCGGGGGCGGGAGTCCAAGAGACCCAGTACTTC.